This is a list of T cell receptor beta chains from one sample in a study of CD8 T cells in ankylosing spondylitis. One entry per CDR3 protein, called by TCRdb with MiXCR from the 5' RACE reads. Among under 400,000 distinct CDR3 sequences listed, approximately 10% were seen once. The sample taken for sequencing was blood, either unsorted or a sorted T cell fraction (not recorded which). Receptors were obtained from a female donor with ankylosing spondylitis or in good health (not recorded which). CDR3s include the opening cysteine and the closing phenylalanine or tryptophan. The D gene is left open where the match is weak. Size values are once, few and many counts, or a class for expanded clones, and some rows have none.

CDR3 DNA: TGTGCCAGCACCAGGAGGGGAGGCAATCAGCCCCAGCATTTT; CDR3 protein: CASTRRGGNQPQHF; D gene: NA; J gene: TRBJ1-5; clone size: many; V gene: TRBV12-3/TRBV12-4
CDR3 DNA: TGTGCCAGCCTCGAAGGGACTCACCAAGAGACCCAGTACTTC; CDR3 protein: CASLEGTHQETQYF; D gene: NA; J gene: TRBJ2-5; clone size: NA; V gene: TRBV2
CDR3 DNA: TGTGCCAGCAGCACGACCGCGGACAGGGCCACTGAAGCTTTCTTT; CDR3 protein: CASSTTADRATEAFF; D gene: TRBD1; J gene: TRBJ1-1; clone size: many; V gene: TRBV6-1
CDR3 DNA: TGCAGTGCTAGGCAGGGGCTCGGAGAGACCCAGTACTTC; CDR3 protein: CSARQGLGETQYF; D gene: NA; J gene: TRBJ2-5; clone size: many; V gene: TRBV20-1
CDR3 DNA: TGTGCCAGCAGTTTCGGGCCCCAGGTGGGAGCTTTCTTT; CDR3 protein: CASSFGPQVGAFF; D gene: NA; J gene: TRBJ1-1; clone size: many; V gene: TRBV28
CDR3 DNA: TGCAGTGCTGCAGCGGCACAAGAGACCCAGTACTTC; CDR3 protein: CSAAAAQETQYF; D gene: NA; J gene: TRBJ2-5; clone size: many; V gene: TRBV20-1
CDR3 DNA: TGTGCCAGCAGCCCCCCCGCCTTCAATGAGCAGTTCTTC; CDR3 protein: CASSPPAFNEQFF; D gene: NA; J gene: TRBJ2-1; clone size: many; V gene: TRBV28
CDR3 DNA: TGCGCCAGCAGCTTTGGGCGGGGGGGCCTTTACCAAGAGACCCAGTACTTC; CDR3 protein: CASSFGRGGLYQETQYF; D gene: TRBD2; J gene: TRBJ2-5; clone size: many; V gene: TRBV5-1
CDR3 DNA: TGTGCCAGCTCACCACAGAGTTCCTACGAGCAGTACTTC; CDR3 protein: CASSPQSSYEQYF; D gene: NA; J gene: TRBJ2-7; clone size: NA; V gene: TRBV18
CDR3 DNA: TGTGCCAGCAGCGGGGTGGCGGGGCTCTCCTACAATGAGCAGTTCTTC; CDR3 protein: CASSGVAGLSYNEQFF; D gene: NA; J gene: TRBJ2-1; clone size: few; V gene: TRBV3-1